What follows is one T cell receptor (beta chain) and its context. Germline V gene sequence: CDR1 WSHSY, CDR2 SAAADI. The CDR3 extends over 12 amino acids. Trimming took 6 bases from V and 6 from J; bases not matched to a gene: 2. Original processing notes: Amplifying reference gene primers gave estimates of nucleated cell counts. Measured with immunoSEQ multiplex PCR; TCRdb has only the in-frame clones, and not every one. The V and J calls and clone size come from that table; D and trimming were worked out from the DNA. Of about 200,000 clones listed, 80% to 90% are singletons. The data were obtained in a study of blood T cell repertoires in COVID-19. Categorization into cohorts depended on clinical history that participants reported.

Source material: PBMCs or T cells enriched from blood (not recorded which). The origin of this receptor is a woman aged 18-29 years who had recovered from COVID-19. J is TRBJ1-1 and V is TRBV10-2; 9 bases agree with TRBD1. CDR3 coding DNA: TGCGCCAGCAGGGACAGGGGAGCTGAAGCTTTCTTT. This sequence encodes CASRDRGAEAFF.